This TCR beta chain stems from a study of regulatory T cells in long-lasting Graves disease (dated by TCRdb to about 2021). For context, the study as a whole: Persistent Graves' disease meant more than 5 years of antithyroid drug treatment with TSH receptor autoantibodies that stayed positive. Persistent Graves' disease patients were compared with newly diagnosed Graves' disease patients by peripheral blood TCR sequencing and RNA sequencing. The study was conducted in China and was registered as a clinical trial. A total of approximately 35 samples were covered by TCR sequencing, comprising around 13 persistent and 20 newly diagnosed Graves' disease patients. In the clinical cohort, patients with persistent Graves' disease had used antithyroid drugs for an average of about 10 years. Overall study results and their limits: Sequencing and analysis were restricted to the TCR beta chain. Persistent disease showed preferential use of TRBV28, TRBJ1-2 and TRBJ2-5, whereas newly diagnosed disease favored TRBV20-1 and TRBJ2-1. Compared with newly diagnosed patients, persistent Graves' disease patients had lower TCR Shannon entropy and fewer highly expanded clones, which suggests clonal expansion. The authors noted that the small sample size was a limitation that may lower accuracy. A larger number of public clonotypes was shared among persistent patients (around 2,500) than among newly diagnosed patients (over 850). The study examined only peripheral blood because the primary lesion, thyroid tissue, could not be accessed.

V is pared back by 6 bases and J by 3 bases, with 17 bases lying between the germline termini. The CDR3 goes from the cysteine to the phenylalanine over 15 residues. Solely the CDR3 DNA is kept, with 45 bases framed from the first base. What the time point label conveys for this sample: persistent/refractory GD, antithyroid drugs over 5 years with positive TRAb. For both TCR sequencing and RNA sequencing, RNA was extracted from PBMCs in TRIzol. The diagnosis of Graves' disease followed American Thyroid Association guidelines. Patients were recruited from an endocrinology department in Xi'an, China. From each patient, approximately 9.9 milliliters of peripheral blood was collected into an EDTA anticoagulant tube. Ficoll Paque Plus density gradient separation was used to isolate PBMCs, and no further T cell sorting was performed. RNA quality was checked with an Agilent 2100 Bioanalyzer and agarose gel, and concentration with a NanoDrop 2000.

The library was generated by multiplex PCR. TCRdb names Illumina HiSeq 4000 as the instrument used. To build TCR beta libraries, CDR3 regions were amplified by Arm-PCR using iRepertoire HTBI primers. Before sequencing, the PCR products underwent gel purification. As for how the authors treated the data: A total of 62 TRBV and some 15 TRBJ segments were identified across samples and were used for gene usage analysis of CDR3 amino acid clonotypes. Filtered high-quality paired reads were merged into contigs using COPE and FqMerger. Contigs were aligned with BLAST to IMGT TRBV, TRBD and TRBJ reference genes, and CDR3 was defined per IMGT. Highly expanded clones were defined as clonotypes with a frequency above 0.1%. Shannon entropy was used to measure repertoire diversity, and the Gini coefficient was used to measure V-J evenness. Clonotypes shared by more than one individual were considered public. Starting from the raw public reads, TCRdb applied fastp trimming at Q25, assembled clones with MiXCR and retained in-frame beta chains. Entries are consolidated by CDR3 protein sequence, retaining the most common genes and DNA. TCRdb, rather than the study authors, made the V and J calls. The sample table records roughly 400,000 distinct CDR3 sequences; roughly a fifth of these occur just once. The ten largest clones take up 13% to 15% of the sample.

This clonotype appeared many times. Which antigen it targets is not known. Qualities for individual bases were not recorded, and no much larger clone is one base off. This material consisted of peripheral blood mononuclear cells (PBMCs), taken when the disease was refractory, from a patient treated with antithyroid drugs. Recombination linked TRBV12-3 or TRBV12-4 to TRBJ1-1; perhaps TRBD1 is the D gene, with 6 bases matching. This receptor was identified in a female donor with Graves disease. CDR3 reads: CASSRTGRADTEAFF. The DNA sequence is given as TGTGCCAGCAGCCGTACAGGGAGGGCTGACACTGAAGCTTTCTTT.